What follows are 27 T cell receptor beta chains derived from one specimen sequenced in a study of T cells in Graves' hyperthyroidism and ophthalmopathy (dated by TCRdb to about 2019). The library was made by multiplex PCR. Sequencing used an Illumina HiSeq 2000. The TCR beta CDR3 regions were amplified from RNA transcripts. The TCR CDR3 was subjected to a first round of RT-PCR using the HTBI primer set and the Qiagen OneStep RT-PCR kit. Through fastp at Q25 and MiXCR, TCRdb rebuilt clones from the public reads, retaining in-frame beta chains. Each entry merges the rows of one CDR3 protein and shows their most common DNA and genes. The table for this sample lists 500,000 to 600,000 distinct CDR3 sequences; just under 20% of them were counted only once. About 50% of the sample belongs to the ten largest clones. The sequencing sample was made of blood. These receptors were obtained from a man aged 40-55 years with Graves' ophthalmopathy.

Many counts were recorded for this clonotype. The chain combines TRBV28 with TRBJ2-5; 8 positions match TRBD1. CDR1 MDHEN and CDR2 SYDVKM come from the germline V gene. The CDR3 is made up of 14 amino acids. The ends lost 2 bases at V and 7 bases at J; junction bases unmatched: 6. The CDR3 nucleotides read TGTGCCAGCAGTTTAACAGGGGGATATGGGACCCAGTACTTC. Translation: CASSLTGGYGTQYF.

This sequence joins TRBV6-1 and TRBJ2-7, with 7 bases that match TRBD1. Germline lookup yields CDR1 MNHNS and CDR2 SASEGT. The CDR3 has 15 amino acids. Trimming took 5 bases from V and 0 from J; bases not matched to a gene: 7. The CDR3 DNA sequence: TGTGCCAGCAGTTCCAGACAGGGATTCTCCTACGAGCAGTACTTC. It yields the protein CASSSRQGFSYEQYF.

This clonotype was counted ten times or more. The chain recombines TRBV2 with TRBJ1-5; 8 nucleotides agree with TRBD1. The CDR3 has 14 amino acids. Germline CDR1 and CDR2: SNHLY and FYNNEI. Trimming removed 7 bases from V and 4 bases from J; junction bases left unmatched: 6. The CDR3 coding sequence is TGTGCCAGCACTCTAAGGACAGGGAATCAGCCCCAGCATTTT. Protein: CASTLRTGNQPQHF.

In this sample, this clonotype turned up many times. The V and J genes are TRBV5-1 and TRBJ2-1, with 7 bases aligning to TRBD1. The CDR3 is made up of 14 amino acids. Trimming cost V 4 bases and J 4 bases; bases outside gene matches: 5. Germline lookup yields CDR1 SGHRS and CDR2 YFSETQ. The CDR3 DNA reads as TGCGCCAGCAGCCCCGGGACAGAATACAATGAGCAGTTCTTC. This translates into CASSPGTEYNEQFF.

The CDR3 coding sequence is TGTGCCAGCAGTGAAGCGGGGGCCAGTTACGAGCAGTACTTC. Amino acids: CASSEAGASYEQYF. This rearrangement joins TRBV6-1 to TRBJ2-7; possibly TRBD1 for D (6 bases). The CDR3 is 14 residues long. Trimming left V 0 bases short and J 4 bases short, with 10 bases between. Germline-derived CDR1 and CDR2 are MNHNS and SASEGT.

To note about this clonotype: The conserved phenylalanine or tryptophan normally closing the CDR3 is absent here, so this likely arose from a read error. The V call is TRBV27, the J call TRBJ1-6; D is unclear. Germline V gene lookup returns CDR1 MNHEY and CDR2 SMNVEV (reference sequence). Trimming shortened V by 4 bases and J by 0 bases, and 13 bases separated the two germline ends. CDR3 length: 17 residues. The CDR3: CASSSRPDGSYNSPLHL. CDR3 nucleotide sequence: TGTGCCAGCAGTTCCCGACCCGACGGCTCCTATAATTCACCCCTCCACCTT.

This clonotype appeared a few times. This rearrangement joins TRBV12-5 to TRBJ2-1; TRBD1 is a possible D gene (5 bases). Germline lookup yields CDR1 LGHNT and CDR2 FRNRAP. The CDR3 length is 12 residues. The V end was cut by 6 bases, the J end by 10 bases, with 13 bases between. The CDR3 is CASGVERGEQFF. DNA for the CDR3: TGTGCTAGTGGGGTCGAAAGGGGCGAGCAGTTCTTC.

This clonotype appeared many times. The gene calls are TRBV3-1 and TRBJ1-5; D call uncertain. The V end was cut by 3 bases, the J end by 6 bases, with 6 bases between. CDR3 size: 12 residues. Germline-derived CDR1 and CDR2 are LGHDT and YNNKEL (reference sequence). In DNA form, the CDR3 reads TGTGCCAGCAGCCATGGGTCTCAGCCCCAGCATTTT. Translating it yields CASSHGSQPQHF.

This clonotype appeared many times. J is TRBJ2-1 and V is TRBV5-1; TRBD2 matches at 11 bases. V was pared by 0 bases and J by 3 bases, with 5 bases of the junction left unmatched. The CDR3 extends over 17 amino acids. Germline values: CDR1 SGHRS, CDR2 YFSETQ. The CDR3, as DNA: TGCGCCAGCAGCTTGGAACCTAGCGGGAGGAACTACAATGAGCAGTTCTTC. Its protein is CASSLEPSGRNYNEQFF.

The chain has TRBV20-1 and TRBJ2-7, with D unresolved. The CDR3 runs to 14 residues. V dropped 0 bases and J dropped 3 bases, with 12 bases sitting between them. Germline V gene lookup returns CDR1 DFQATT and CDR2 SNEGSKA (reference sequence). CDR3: CSARDSGNYYEQYF. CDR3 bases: TGCAGTGCTAGAGATAGTGGGAACTACTACGAGCAGTACTTC.

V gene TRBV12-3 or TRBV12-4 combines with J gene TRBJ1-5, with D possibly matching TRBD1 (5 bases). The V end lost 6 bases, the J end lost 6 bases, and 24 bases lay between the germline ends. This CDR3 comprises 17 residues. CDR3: CASSLGLPGLGGQPQHF. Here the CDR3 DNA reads TGTGCCAGCAGCCTCGGACTGCCTGGGCTTGGGGGTCAGCCCCAGCATTTT.

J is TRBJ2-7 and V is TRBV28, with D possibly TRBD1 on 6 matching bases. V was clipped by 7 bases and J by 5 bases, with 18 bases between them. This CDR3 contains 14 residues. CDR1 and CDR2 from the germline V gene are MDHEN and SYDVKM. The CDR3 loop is CASNVLRDTHEQYF. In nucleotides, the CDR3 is TGTGCCAGCAACGTACTTCGGGACACCCACGAGCAGTACTTC.

Here the CDR3 DNA reads TGTGTTGTTAGCGGGGGGGATGAGCAGTTCTTC. Translation: CVVSGGDEQFF. This sequence joins TRBV12-3 or TRBV12-4 and TRBJ2-1; 11 bases line up with TRBD2. This CDR3 has 11 amino acids.

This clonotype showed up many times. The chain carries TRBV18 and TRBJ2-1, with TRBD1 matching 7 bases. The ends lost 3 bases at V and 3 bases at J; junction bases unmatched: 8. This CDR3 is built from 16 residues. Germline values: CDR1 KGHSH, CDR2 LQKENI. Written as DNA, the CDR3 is TGTGCCAGCTCACCCCGGGACAGAGTCATCTACAATGAGCAGTTCTTC. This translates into CASSPRDRVIYNEQFF.

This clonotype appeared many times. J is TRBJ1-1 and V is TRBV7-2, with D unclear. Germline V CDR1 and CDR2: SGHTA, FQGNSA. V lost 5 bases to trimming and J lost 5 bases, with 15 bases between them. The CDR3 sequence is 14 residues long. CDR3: CASSPRPQITEAFF. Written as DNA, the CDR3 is TGTGCCAGCAGCCCCCGACCGCAGATAACTGAAGCTTTCTTT.

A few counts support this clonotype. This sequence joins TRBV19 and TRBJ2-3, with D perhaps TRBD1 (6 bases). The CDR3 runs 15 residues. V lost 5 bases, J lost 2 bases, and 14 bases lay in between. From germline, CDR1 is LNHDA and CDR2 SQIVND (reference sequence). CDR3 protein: CASSLGTRDTDTQYF. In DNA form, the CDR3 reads TGTGCCAGTAGTCTCGGGACACGAGACACAGATACGCAGTATTTT.

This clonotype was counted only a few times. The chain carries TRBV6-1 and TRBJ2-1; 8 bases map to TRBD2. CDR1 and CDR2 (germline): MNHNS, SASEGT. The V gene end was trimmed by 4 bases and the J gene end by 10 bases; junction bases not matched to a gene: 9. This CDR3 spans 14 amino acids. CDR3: CASSGTAGVREQFF. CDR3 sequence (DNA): TGTGCCAGCAGTGGAACAGCGGGAGTAAGAGAGCAGTTCTTC.

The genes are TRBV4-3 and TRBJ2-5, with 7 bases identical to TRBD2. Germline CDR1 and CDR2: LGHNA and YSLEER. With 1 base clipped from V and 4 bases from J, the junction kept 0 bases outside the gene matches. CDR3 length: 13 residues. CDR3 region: CASSQGLAETQYF. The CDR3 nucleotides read TGCGCCAGCAGCCAAGGACTAGCAGAGACCCAGTACTTC.

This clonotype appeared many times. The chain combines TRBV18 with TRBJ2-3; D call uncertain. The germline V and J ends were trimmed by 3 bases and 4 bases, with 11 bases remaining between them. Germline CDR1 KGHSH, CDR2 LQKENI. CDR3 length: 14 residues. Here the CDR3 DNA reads TGTGCCAGCTCACCGGGGATAGCCCCAGATACGCAGTATTTT. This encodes CASSPGIAPDTQYF.

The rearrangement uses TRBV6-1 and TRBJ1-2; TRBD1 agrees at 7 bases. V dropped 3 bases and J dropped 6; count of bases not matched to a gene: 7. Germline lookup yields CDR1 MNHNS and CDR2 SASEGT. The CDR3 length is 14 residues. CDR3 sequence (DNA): TGTGCCAGCAGTGACCTACAGGGGCTGAATGGCTACACCTTC. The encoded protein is CASSDLQGLNGYTF.

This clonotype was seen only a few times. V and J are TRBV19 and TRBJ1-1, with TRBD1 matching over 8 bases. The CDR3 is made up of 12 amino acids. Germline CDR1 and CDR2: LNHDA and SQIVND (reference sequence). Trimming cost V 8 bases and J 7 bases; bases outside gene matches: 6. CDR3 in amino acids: CASRQGYNEAFF. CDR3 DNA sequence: TGTGCCAGTCGACAGGGGTACAATGAAGCTTTCTTT.

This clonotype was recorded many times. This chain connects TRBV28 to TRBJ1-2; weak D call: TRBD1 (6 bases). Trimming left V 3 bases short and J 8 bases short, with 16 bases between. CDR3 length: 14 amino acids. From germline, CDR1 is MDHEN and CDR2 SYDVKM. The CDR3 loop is CASSFPGDYKGYTF. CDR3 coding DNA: TGTGCCAGCAGTTTTCCAGGGGATTATAAGGGCTACACCTTC.

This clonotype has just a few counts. The CDR3 bases are TGTGCCTGGAGTGTTGCCCGGGAGGGTACGCAGTATTTT. It translates to CAWSVAREGTQYF. This chain connects TRBV30 to TRBJ2-3; 8 bases map to TRBD2. The germline gives CDR1 GTSNPN, CDR2 SVGIG (reference sequence). V gave up 0 bases and J gave up 8 bases; unmatched junction bases: 4. The CDR3 totals 13 residues.

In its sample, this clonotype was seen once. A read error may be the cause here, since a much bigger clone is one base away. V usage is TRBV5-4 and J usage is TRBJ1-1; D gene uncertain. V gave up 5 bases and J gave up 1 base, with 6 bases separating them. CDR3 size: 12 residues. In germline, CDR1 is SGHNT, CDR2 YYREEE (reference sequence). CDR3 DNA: TGTGCCAGCAGGTCGGAGAACACTGAAGCTTTCTTT. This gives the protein CASRSENTEAFF.

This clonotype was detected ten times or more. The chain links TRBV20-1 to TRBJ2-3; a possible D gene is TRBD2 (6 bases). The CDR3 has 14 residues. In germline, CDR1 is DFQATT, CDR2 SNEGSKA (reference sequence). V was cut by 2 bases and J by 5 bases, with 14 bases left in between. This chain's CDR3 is CSARPGGPLDTQYF. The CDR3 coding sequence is TGCAGTGCTAGACCTGGAGGGCCCCTAGATACGCAGTATTTT.

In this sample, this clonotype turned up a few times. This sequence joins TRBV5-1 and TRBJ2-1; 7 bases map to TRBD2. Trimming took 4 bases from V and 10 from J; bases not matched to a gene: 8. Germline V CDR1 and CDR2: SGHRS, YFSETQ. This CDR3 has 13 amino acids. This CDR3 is CASSLALGGEQFF. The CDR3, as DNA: TGCGCCAGCAGCCTCGCGTTGGGGGGGGAGCAGTTCTTC.

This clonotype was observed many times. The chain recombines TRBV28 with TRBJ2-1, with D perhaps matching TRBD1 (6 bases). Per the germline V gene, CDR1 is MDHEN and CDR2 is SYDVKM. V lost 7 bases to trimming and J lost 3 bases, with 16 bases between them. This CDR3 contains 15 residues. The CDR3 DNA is TGTGCCAGCATCCCACCGGACAGAAACTACAATGAGCAGTTCTTC. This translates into CASIPPDRNYNEQFF.